This T cell receptor beta chain was sequenced for a study of T cell changes during pregnancy in multiple sclerosis. The protocol was immunoSEQ multiplex PCR, while the TCRdb copy is restricted to in-frame clones and leaves out a portion. The sample yields roughly 50,000 clones, around 92% seen once. The germline V gene encodes CDR1 KGHSH and CDR2 LQKENI. The CDR3 length is 12 residues. Unmatched junction bases numbered 2, after V lost 2 bases and J lost 8 bases. This TCR came from a female donor with multiple sclerosis, enrolled in a pregnancy study. The V and J genes are TRBV18 and TRBJ1-1, with 7 nucleotides matching TRBD1. The sequenced sample was CD4+ T cells from peripheral blood mononuclear cells, obtained in the third trimester of pregnancy. CDR3 nucleotides: TGTGCCAGCTCACCAAAACAGGGGGAAGCTTTCTTT. Amino acid sequence: CASSPKQGEAFF.